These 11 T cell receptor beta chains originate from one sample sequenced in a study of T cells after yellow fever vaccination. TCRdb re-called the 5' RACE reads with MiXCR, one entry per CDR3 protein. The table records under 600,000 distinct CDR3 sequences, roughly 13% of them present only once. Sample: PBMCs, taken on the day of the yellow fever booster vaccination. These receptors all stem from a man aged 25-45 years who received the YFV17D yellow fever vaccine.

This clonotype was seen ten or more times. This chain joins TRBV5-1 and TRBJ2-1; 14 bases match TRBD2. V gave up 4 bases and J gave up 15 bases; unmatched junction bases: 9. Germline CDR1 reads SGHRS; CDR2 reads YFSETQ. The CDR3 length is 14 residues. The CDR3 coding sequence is TGCGCCAGCAGCCCTGGGACTAGCGGGAGCTATCGGTTCTTC. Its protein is CASSPGTSGSYRFF.

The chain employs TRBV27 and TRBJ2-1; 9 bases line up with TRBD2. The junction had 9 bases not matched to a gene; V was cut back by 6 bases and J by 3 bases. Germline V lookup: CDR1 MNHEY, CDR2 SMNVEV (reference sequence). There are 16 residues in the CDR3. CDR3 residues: CASSWTGAGGYNEQFF. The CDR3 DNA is TGTGCCAGCAGCTGGACGGGAGCGGGAGGCTACAATGAGCAGTTCTTC.

The CDR3 loop is CASSQEGDVRRAYEQYF. DNA of the CDR3: TGTGCCAGCAGCCAAGAGGGGGACGTTCGGAGGGCCTACGAGCAGTACTTC. The chain couples TRBV4-2 to TRBJ2-7, with TRBD2 as a possible D gene (6 bases). Per the germline V gene, CDR1 is LGHNA and CDR2 is YNFKEQ. V was trimmed by 0 bases and J by 2 bases, leaving 17 bases between them. The length of the CDR3 is 17 residues.

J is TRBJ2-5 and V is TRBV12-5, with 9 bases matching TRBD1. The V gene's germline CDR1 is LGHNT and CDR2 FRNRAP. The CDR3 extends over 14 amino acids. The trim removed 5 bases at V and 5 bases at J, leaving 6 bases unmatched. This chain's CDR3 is CASGDRGYGETQYF. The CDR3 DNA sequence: TGTGCTAGTGGTGACAGGGGGTATGGGGAGACCCAGTACTTC.

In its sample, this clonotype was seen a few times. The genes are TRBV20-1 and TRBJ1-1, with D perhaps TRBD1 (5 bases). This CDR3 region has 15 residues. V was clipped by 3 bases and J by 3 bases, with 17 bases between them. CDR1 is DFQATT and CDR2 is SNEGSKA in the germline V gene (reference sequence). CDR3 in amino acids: CSASGARGRDTEAFF. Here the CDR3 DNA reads TGCAGTGCTAGTGGTGCACGGGGCCGGGACACTGAAGCTTTCTTT.

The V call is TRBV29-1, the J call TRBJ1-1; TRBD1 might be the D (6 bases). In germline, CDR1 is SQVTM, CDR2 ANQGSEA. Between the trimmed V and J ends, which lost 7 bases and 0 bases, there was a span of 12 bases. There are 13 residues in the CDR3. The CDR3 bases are TGCAGCGCTTTTGGGGGCCTGAACACTGAAGCTTTCTTT. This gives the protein CSAFGGLNTEAFF.

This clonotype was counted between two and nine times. CDR3 loop: CASRQAGTYEQYF. The DNA for the CDR3 is TGTGCCAGTAGACAAGCGGGGACCTACGAGCAGTACTTC. The chain has TRBV19 and TRBJ2-7, with TRBD2 matching 7 bases. Germline-derived CDR1 and CDR2 are LNHDA and SQIVND (reference sequence). Unmatched junction bases numbered 4, after V lost 6 bases and J lost 2 bases. The CDR3 is 13 residues long.

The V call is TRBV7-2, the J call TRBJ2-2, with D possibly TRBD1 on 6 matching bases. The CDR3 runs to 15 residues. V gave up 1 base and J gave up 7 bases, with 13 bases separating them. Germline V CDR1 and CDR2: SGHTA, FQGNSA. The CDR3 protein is CASSLVRGQNGELFF. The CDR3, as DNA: TGTGCCAGCAGCTTAGTACGGGGACAAAACGGGGAGCTGTTTTTT.

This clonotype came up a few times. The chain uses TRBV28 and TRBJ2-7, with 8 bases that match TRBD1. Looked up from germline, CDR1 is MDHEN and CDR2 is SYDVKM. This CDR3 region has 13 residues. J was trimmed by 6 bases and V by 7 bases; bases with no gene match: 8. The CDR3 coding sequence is TGTGCCAGCACGGAGACAGGGGTCGTCGAGCAGTACTTC. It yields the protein CASTETGVVEQYF.

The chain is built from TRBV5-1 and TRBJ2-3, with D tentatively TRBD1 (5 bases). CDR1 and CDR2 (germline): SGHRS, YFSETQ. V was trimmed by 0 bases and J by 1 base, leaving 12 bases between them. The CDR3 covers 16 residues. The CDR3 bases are TGCGCCAGCAGCTTGGAAGGTGGCAGGGGCACAGATACGCAGTATTTT. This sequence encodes CASSLEGGRGTDTQYF.

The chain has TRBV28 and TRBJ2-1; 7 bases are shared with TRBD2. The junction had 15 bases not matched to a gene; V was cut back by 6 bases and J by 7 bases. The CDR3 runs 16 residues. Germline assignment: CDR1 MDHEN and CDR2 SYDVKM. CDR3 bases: TGTGCCAGCAGCCCTTTAGGGAGGGCCAACCGTAATGAGCAGTTCTTC. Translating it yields CASSPLGRANRNEQFF.